The 4 T cell receptor beta chains in this list originate from one sample, sequenced in a study of control samples from healthy donors and cancer patients. Profiling relied on immunoSEQ multiplex PCR, and the TCRdb table lists in-frame clones only, not all of them. Here the sample spans about 31,000 clones, around 94% being singletons. Sequencing input: blood. The receptors here all came from a man between 60 and 75 years old in good health.

The chain joins TRBV7-2 to TRBJ1-1; D gene unclear. The V end was cut by 5 bases, the J end by 1 base, with 8 bases between. CDR1 SGHTA and CDR2 FQGNSA come from the germline V gene. The CDR3 extends over 13 amino acids. Here the CDR3 DNA reads TGTGCCAGCAGCCAACAGCCGAACACTGAAGCTTTCTTT. Its translation: CASSQQPNTEAFF.

V is TRBV19 and J is TRBJ1-2, with D uncertain. The CDR3 is made up of 12 amino acids. Per the germline V gene, CDR1 is LNHDA and CDR2 is SQIVND (reference sequence). V was cut by 6 bases and J by 3 bases, with 8 bases left in between. The DNA for the CDR3 is TGTGCCAGTAGGGAGAGGGACTATGGCTACACCTTC. Translation gives CASRERDYGYTF.

CDR3 sequence (DNA): TGTGCCACCAGCAGAGATGGGGGCCAGGGGGGCTATGGCTACACCTTC. Amino acid sequence: CATSRDGGQGGYGYTF. The chain links TRBV15 to TRBJ1-2; 7 nucleotides line up with TRBD1. Germline-derived CDR1 and CDR2 are LNHNV and YYDKDF (reference sequence). V lost 0 bases, J lost 4 bases, and 8 bases stayed unmatched. CDR3 length: 16 residues.

The chain recombines TRBV5-1 with TRBJ2-2, with TRBD1 matching 9 bases. CDR3 size: 15 residues. After removal of 6 bases from V and 7 bases from J, the junction contained 10 bases not matched to a gene. CDR1 and CDR2 from the germline V gene are SGHRS and YFSETQ. CDR3 region: CASNRPGTGNGELFF. The CDR3 DNA reads TGCGCCAGCAATCGTCCCGGGACAGGGAACGGGGAGCTGTTTTTT.